This T cell receptor (beta chain) was captured in a study of cytomegalovirus exposure and HLA in healthy donors. Germline CDR1 reads LNHDA; CDR2 reads SQIVND (reference sequence). Losses at the gene ends were 8 bases for V and 5 bases for J; bases not matched to a gene: 5. CDR3 length: 14 residues. Vbeta (60) and Jbeta (13) primers were used in the PCR. Only in-frame clones appear in the TCRdb table, and some are missing; sequencing was by immunoSEQ multiplex PCR. The sample shows 150,000 to 160,000 clones, more than 60% of them seen only once. The chain uses TRBV19 and TRBJ1-4; 10 nucleotides agree with TRBD1. The sequence was obtained from a middle-aged woman in good health and CMV-seronegative. The sample taken for sequencing was PBMCs. The chain's CDR3 is CASSWTGGNEKLFF. In nucleotides, the CDR3 is TGTGCCAGTTCCTGGACAGGGGGAAATGAAAAACTGTTTTTT.